This paragraph reports one T cell receptor beta chain. The data are from a study of blood T cell repertoires in COVID-19. The data were produced by immunoSEQ multiplex PCR, yet TCRdb's version contains in-frame clones alone and is incomplete. The sample holds some 300,000 clones, roughly 89% seen once. Participant-given clinical history determined each cohort assignment. Those designated as exposed participants met a COVID-19 case within 2 weeks before study entry. The sequenced sample was PBMCs or T cells enriched from blood (not recorded which). This clonotype was sampled from a woman in her forties or fifties who had been exposed to COVID-19.

For the CDR3, the DNA is TGTGCCAGCAGCTCCTCGCTGATCGCACTAGCGGGGATGGAGACCCAGTACTTC. This translates into CASSSSLIALAGMETQYF. The chain couples TRBV11-2 to TRBJ2-5; 10 bases line up with TRBD2. The CDR3 runs 18 residues. Looked up from germline, CDR1 is SGHAT and CDR2 is FQNNGV. After removal of 4 bases from V and 5 bases from J, the junction contained 16 bases not matched to a gene.